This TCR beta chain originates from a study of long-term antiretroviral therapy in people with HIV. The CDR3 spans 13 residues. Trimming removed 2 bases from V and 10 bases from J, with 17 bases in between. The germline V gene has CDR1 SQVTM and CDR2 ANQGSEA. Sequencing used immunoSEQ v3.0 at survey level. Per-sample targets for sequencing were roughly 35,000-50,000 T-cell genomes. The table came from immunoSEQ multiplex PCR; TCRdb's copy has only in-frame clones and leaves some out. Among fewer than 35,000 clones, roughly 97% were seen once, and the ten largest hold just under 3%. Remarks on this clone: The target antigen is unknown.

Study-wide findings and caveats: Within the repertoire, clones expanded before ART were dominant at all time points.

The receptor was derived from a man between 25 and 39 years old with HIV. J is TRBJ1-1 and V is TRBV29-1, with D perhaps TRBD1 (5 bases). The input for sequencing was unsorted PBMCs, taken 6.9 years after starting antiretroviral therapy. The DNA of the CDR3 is TGCAGCGTTGAATACAGGTTTGAGGGTGTAGCTTTCTTT. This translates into CSVEYRFEGVAFF.